What follows describes a single TCR beta chain. These data are taken from a study of control samples from healthy donors and cancer patients. Clones were read by immunoSEQ multiplex PCR, and TCRdb kept only the in-frame ones, dropping some. The sample contains roughly 130,000 clones, approximately 90% of which appear only once. This CDR3 comprises 13 residues. Germline V gene lookup returns CDR1 LNHDA and CDR2 SQIVND (reference sequence). Trimming removed 4 bases at V and 3 bases at J, with 9 bases between. The chain carries TRBV19 and TRBJ1-1; D unclear. The TCR originated in a man between 18 and 29 years old in good health. Sequences were obtained from blood. CDR3 amino acids: CASSTDFYTEAFF. For the CDR3, the DNA is TGTGCCAGTAGTACGGACTTTTACACTGAAGCTTTCTTT.